The 5 T cell receptor beta chains below all came from one sample that was sequenced in a study of cytomegalovirus exposure and HLA in healthy donors. Produced via immunoSEQ multiplex PCR; TCRdb's table is partial and in-frame only. The profile shows fewer than 150,000 clones, 88% of them singletons. Sample: PBMCs. These receptors originate from a woman under 30 in good health and CMV-seropositive.

The rearrangement links TRBV5-4 to TRBJ2-2; no clear D gene. CDR1 is SGHNT, CDR2 YYREEE, per germline (reference sequence). V lost 4 bases to trimming and J lost 0 bases, with 10 bases between them. CDR3 length: 15 amino acids. CDR3 region: CASSVDGTNTGELFF. DNA for the CDR3: TGTGCCAGCAGCGTCGATGGCACGAACACCGGGGAGCTGTTTTTT.

This clone was found once. The genes are TRBV6-6 and TRBJ2-4, with a possible D match to TRBD1 (5 bases). V was trimmed by 6 bases and J by 4 bases, leaving 7 bases between them. The germline V gene has CDR1 MNHNY and CDR2 SVGAGI (reference sequence). The CDR3 loop spans 12 amino acids. In DNA, the CDR3 is TGTGCCAGCAGGGACATAAAAAACATTCAGTACTTC. Translation gives CASRDIKNIQYF.

The CDR3: CASSLSGGRVNQPQHF. The CDR3 DNA reads as TGTGCCAGCAGTTTGTCCGGGGGGCGCGTTAATCAGCCCCAGCATTTT. The chain recombines TRBV28 with TRBJ1-5, with D maybe TRBD1 (6 bases). The germline V gene has CDR1 MDHEN and CDR2 SYDVKM. V lost 3 bases and J 4 bases, leaving 16 bases between the germline ends. The CDR3 covers 16 residues.

This clone was counted at least ten times. The chain joins TRBV29-1 to TRBJ1-1, with D unresolved. Germline V gene sequence: CDR1 SQVTM, CDR2 ANQGSEA. The CDR3 consists of 10 residues. The germline V and J ends were trimmed by 7 bases and 8 bases, with 11 bases remaining between them. The chain's CDR3 is CSEITEEAFF. The CDR3 DNA is TGCAGCGAGATAACAGAGGAAGCTTTCTTT.

A single count supports this clone. The chain recombines TRBV9 with TRBJ2-5; 9 nucleotides agree with TRBD1. CDR3 length: 18 amino acids. V dropped 4 bases and J dropped 3; count of bases not matched to a gene: 16. Germline values: CDR1 SGDLS, CDR2 YYNGEE. CDR3: CASSPGTGRIGVEETQYF. The CDR3 DNA is TGTGCCAGCAGCCCCGGGACAGGGAGGATAGGAGTGGAAGAGACCCAGTACTTC.